One sample yielded the 13 T cell receptor beta chains listed below, sequenced in a study of cytomegalovirus exposure and HLA in healthy donors. The study ran its PCR with 60 Vbeta and 13 Jbeta primers. The repertoire was sequenced with immunoSEQ multiplex PCR; TCRdb's copy has only in-frame clones and lacks some. Of nearly 110,000 clones listed, more than 65% are singletons. Sequencing was carried out using PBMCs. The source is a male donor in good health and CMV-seronegative.

The V call is TRBV7-8, the J call TRBJ2-2; D not certain. Between the trimmed V and J ends, which lost 2 bases and 1 base, there was a span of 11 bases. Per the germline V gene, CDR1 is SGHVS and CDR2 is FQNEAQ. This CDR3 has 16 amino acids. Written as DNA, the CDR3 is TGTGCCAGCAGCTTAAGTAACAGTTTGAACACCGGGGAGCTGTTTTTT. Protein product: CASSLSNSLNTGELFF.

The chain joins TRBV29-1 to TRBJ2-7, with 9 bases identical to TRBD2. The germline V gene encodes CDR1 SQVTM and CDR2 ANQGSEA. This CDR3 comprises 14 residues. V lost 1 base and J lost 3; bases outside the gene matches: 4. CDR3 nucleotide sequence: TGCAGCGTTGAAGCTAGCGGGACCAACTACGAGCAGTACTTC. Translated, it gives CSVEASGTNYEQYF.

The CDR3 reads CASSVEAGVPNTQYF. The CDR3 DNA is TGTGCCAGCAGTGTCGAAGCGGGAGTCCCTAATACGCAGTATTTT. J is TRBJ2-3 and V is TRBV2; 8 bases fit TRBD2. The J segment lost 7 bases and the V segment lost 4 bases, leaving 10 bases of the junction unmatched. The CDR3 has 15 residues. Germline loops: CDR1 SNHLY, CDR2 FYNNEI.

The chain carries TRBV2 and TRBJ2-6, with D possibly matching TRBD1 (6 bases). Germline V lookup: CDR1 SNHLY, CDR2 FYNNEI. CDR3 length: 16 amino acids. V lost 7 bases and J 0 bases, leaving 13 bases between the germline ends. The CDR3 DNA is TGTGCCAGCACTGGGACATACGTCTCTGGGGCCAACGTCCTGACTTTC. This sequence encodes CASTGTYVSGANVLTF.

The genes are TRBV28 and TRBJ1-4; unclear D gene. Germline V gene lookup returns CDR1 MDHEN and CDR2 SYDVKM. V lost 3 bases to trimming and J lost 8 bases, with 7 bases between them. The CDR3 runs to 12 residues. In DNA form, the CDR3 reads TGTGCCAGCAGTTTTTTGCGAGAAAAACTGTTTTTT. This gives the protein CASSFLREKLFF. Drawing the rest from reference TRBV28 and TRBJ1-4, the complete variable domain is DVKVTQSSRYLVKRTGEKVFLECVQDMDHENMFWYRQDPGLGLRLIYFSYDVKMKEKGDIPEGYSVSREKKERFSLILESASTNQTSMYLCASSFLREKLFFGSGTQLSVL.

The table lists this clone with a few counts. This chain uses TRBV6-1 with TRBJ2-7, with D possibly TRBD2 on 6 matching bases. CDR1 and CDR2 from the germline V gene are MNHNS and SASEGT. This CDR3 has 15 amino acids. Trimming pared 0 bases from V and 2 bases from J, leaving 11 bases between. CDR3 in amino acids: CASSEAEGEAYEQYF. As DNA, the CDR3 is TGTGCCAGCAGTGAAGCGGAAGGGGAGGCCTACGAGCAGTACTTC.

The chain couples TRBV6-1 to TRBJ2-7, with D possibly matching TRBD2 (5 bases). The CDR3 loop spans 15 amino acids. Germline loops: CDR1 MNHNS, CDR2 SASEGT. V lost 4 bases and J lost 0, with 13 bases in between. The CDR3: CASSGAMSGSYEQYF. CDR3 sequence (DNA): TGTGCCAGCAGTGGCGCTATGAGCGGCTCCTACGAGCAGTACTTC.

The chain couples TRBV6-5 to TRBJ1-2; D uncertain. The CDR3 runs 14 residues. Trimming stripped 7 bases from V and 2 bases from J, with 14 bases between. The germline gives CDR1 MNHEY, CDR2 SVGAGI. The CDR3: CASKGWEINYGYTF. In DNA, the CDR3 is TGTGCCAGCAAGGGATGGGAGATCAACTATGGCTACACCTTC.

The gene calls are TRBV10-3 and TRBJ2-3, with 8 bases aligning to TRBD2. CDR3 length: 15 amino acids. The junction had 15 bases not matched to a gene; V was cut back by 10 bases and J by 6 bases. Germline V gene lookup returns CDR1 ENHRY and CDR2 SYGVKD. The CDR3: CATENPAGVGDTQYF. CDR3 nucleotide sequence: TGTGCCACTGAAAACCCAGCGGGAGTGGGGGATACGCAGTATTTT.

V is TRBV5-8 and J is TRBJ1-3; D is possibly TRBD1 (5 bases). The germline V gene encodes CDR1 SGHTS and CDR2 YDEGEE. CDR3 length equals 15 residues. The V and J ends lost 0 bases and 4 bases respectively, with 11 bases between them. In DNA, the CDR3 is TGTGCCAGCAGCTTGGGGACACGGAGAGGAAACACCATATATTTT. Translation gives CASSLGTRRGNTIYF.

Turning to this clone: Other DNA sequences within the sample encode an identical CDR3. The chain has TRBV29-1 and TRBJ2-1; D is ambiguous. In germline, CDR1 is SQVTM, CDR2 ANQGSEA. The V and J ends lost 3 bases and 2 bases respectively, with 8 bases between them. This CDR3 contains 13 residues. As DNA, the CDR3 is TGCAGCGTTGATGGCGGAACCTACAATGAGCAGTTCTTC. It codes for CSVDGGTYNEQFF.

The chain employs TRBV14 and TRBJ2-1; D is undetermined. The CDR3 runs to 11 residues. Germline CDR1 and CDR2: SGHDN and FVKESK. The V end was cut by 1 base, the J end by 12 bases, with 7 bases between. CDR3 DNA sequence: TGTGCCAGCAGCCAAGTCGGAGTGCAGTTCTTC. Translation: CASSQVGVQFF.

V usage is TRBV28 and J usage is TRBJ2-3; 7 positions match TRBD2. The CDR3 sequence is 19 residues long. Germline CDR1 is MDHEN and CDR2 is SYDVKM. With V trimmed by 5 bases and J by 1 base, 18 bases remained unmatched. The CDR3 is CASSALRSSGPVGTDTQYF. In nucleotides, the CDR3 is TGTGCCAGCAGTGCCCTAAGGAGTAGCGGGCCGGTAGGCACAGATACGCAGTATTTT.